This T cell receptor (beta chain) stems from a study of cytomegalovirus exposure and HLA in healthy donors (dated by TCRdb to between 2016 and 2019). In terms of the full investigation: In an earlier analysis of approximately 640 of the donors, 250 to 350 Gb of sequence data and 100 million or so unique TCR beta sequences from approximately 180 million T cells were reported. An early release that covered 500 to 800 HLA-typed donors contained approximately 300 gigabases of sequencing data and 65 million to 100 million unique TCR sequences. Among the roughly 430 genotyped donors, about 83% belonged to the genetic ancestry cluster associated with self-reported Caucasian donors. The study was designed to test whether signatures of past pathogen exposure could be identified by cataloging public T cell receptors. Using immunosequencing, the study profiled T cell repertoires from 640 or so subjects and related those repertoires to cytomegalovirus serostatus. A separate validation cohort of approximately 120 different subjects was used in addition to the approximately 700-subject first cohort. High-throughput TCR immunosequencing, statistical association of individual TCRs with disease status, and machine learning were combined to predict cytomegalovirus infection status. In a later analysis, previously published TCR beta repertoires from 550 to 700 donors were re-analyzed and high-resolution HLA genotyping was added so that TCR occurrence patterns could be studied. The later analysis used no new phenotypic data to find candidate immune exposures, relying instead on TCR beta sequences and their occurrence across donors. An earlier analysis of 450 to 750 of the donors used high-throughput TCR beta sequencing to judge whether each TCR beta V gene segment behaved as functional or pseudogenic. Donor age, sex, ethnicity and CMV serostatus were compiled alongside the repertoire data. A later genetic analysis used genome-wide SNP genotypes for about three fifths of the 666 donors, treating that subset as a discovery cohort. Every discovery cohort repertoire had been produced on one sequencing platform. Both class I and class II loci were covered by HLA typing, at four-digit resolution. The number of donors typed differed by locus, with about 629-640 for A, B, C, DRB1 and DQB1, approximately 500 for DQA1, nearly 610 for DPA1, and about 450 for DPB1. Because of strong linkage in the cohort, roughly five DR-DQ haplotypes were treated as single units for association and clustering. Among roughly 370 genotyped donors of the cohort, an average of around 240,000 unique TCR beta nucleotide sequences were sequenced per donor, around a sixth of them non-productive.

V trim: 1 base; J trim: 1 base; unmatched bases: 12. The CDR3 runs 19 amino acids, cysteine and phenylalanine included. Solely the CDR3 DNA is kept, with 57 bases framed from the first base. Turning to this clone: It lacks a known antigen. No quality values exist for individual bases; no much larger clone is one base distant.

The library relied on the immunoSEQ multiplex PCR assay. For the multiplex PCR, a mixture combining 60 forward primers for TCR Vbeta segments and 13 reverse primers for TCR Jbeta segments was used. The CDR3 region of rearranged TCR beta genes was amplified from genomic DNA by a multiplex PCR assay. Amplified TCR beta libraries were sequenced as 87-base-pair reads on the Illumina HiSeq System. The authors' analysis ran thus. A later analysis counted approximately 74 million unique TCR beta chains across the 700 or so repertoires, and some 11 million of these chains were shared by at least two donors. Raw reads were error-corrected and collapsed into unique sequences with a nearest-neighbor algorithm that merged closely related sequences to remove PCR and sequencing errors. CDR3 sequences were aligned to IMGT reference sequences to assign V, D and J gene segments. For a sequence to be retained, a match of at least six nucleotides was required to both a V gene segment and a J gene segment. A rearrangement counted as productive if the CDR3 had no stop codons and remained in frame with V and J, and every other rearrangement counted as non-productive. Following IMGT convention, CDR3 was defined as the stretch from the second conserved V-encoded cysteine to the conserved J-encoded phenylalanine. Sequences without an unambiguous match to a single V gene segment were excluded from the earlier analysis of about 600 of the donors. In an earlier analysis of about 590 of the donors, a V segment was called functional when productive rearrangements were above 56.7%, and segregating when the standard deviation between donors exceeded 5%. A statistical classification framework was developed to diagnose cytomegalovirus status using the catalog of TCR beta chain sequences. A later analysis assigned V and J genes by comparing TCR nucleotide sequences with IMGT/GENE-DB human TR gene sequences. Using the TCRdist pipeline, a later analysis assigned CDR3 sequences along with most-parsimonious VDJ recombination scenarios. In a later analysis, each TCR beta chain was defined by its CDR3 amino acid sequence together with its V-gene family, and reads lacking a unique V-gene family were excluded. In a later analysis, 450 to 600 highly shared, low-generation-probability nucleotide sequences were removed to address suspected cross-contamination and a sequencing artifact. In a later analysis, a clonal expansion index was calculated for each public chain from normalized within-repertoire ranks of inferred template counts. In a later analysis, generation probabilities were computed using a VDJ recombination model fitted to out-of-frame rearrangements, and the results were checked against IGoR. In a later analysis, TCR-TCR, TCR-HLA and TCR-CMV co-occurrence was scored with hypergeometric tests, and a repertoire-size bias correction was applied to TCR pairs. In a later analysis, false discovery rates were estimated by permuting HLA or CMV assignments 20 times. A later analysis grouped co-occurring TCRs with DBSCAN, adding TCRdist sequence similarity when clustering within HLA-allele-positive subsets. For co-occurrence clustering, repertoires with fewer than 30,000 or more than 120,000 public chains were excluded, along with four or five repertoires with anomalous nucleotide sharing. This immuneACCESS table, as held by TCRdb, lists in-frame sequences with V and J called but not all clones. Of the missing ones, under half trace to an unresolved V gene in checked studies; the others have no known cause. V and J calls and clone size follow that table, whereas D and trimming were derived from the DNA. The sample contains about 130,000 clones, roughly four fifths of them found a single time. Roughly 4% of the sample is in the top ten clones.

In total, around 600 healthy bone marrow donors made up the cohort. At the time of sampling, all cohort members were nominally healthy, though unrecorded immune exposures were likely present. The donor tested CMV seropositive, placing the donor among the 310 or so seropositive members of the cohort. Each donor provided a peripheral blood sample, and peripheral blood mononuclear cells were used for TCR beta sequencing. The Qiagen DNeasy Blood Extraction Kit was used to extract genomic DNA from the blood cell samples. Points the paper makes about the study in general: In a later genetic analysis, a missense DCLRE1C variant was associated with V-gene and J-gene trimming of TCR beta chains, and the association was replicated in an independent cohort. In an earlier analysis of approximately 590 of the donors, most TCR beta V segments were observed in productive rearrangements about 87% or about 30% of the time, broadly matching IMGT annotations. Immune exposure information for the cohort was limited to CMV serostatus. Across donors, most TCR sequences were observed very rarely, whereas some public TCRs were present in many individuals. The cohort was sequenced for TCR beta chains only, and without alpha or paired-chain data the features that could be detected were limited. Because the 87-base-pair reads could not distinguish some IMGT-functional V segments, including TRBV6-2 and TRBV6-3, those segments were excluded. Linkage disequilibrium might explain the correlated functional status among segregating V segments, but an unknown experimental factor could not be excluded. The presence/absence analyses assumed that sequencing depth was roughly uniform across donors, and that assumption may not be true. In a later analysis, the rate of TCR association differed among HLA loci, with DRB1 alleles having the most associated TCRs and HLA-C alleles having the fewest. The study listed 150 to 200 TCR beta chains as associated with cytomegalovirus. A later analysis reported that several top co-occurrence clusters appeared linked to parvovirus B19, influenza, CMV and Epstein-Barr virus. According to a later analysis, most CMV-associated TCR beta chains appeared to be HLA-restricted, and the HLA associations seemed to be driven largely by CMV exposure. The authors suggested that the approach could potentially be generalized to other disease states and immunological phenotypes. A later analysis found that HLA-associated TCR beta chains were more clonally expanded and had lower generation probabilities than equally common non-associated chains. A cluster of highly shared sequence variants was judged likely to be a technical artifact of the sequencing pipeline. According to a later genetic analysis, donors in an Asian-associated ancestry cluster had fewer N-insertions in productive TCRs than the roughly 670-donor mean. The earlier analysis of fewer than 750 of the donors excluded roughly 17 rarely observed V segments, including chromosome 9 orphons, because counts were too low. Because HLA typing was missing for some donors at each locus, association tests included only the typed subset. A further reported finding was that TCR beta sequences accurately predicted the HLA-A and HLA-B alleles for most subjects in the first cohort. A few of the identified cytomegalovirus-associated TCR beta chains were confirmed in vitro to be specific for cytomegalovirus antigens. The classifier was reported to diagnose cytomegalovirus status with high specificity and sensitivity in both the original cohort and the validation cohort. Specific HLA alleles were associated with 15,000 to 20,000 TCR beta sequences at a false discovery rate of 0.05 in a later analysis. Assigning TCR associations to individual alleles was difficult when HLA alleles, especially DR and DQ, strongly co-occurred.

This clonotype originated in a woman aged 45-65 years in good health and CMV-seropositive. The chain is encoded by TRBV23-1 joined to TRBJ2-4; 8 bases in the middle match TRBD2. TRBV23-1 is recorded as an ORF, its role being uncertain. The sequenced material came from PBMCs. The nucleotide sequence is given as TGCGCCAGCAGTCAATTTATATTAGCGGGGATCTTCGCCAAAAACATTCAGTACTTC. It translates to CASSQFILAGIFAKNIQYF.